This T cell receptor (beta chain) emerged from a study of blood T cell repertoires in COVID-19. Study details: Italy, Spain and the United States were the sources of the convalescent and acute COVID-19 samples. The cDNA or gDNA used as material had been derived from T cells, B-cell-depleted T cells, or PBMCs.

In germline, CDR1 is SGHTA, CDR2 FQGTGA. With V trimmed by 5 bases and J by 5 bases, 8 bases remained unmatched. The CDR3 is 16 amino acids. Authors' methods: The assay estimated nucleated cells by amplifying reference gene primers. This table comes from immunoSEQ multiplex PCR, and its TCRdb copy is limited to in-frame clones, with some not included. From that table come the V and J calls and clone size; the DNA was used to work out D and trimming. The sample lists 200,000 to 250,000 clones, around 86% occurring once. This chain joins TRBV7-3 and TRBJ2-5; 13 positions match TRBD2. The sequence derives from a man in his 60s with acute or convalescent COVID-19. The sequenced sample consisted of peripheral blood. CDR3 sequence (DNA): TGTGCCAGCAGCCCCTCGACTAGCGGGGGGATGGAGACCCAGTACTTC. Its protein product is CASSPSTSGGMETQYF.